These 21 T cell receptor beta chains were all obtained from the same sample, sequenced in a study of blood T cell repertoires in COVID-19. The protocol was immunoSEQ multiplex PCR, while the TCRdb copy is restricted to in-frame clones and leaves out a portion. The table lists around 400,000 clones, about 90% of them singletons, with 10% in the top ten. The source material was peripheral blood. These receptors were obtained from a woman aged 30 to 39 with COVID-19, enrolled during active disease.

This chain uses TRBV7-9 with TRBJ2-6; 7 nucleotides agree with TRBD2. Germline V gene lookup returns CDR1 SEHNR and CDR2 FQNEAQ (reference sequence). The CDR3 is 19 residues long. V dropped 5 bases and J dropped 0; count of bases not matched to a gene: 13. CDR3 protein: CASSPYFDWGGSGANVLTF. The CDR3 DNA follows: TGTGCCAGCAGCCCGTACTTTGATTGGGGGGGCTCTGGGGCCAACGTCCTGACTTTC.

J is TRBJ1-1 and V is TRBV10-1; tentative D call: TRBD1 (6 bases). CDR3 size: 13 residues. Germline V lookup: CDR1 WNHNN, CDR2 SYGVQD (reference sequence). V shed 6 bases and J shed 2 bases, with 10 bases lying between them. This CDR3 is CASRPDRNTEAFF. CDR3 nucleotides: TGCGCCAGCAGACCGGACAGAAACACTGAAGCTTTCTTT.

This clone appeared a single time. This chain links TRBV6-5 with TRBJ1-2, with TRBD1 identical over 7 bases. Germline lookup yields CDR1 MNHEY and CDR2 SVGAGI. The trim removed 6 bases at V and 8 bases at J, leaving 15 bases unmatched. The CDR3 loop spans 15 amino acids. The CDR3, as DNA: TGTGCCAGCAGGCCGGGGTACGACAGGGCTGGCGGCTACACCTTC. It specifies CASRPGYDRAGGYTF.

The J gene is TRBJ2-1, the V gene TRBV3-1 (or the pseudogene TRBV3-2); D perhaps matches TRBD1 (6 bases). Germline CDR1 LGHDT, CDR2 YNNKEL (reference sequence). CDR3 length equals 15 residues. Trimming removed 4 bases at V and 10 bases at J, with 20 bases between. The CDR3 DNA is TGTGCCAGCAGCCTGCCCGTTCGGGGACACCGAGAGCAGTTCTTC. Amino acid sequence: CASSLPVRGHREQFF.

In this sample, this clone turned up a few times. The chain joins TRBV4-3 to TRBJ2-3, with 10 bases identical to TRBD2. Germline CDR1 reads LGHNA; CDR2 reads YSLEER. The CDR3 has 17 residues. Trimming at V came to 4 bases and at J to 5 bases, leaving 12 bases not matched to a gene. This CDR3 reads CASSPKASGSYVDTQYF. DNA of the CDR3: TGCGCCAGCAGCCCCAAGGCTAGCGGGAGTTACGTAGATACGCAGTATTTT.

V is TRBV3-1 (or the pseudogene TRBV3-2) and J is TRBJ2-1; D may be TRBD1 (5 bases). Germline V gives CDR1 LGHDT, CDR2 YNNKEL (reference sequence). V lost 10 bases, J lost 5 bases, and 24 bases lay in between. The CDR3 is 16 amino acids. The CDR3 reads CATRGFSSTGDNEQFF. The CDR3 DNA is TGTGCCACCAGAGGTTTTTCGTCTACAGGAGACAATGAGCAGTTCTTC.

The chain joins TRBV7-2 to TRBJ2-7, with 8 nucleotides matching TRBD2. The ends lost 5 bases at V and 5 bases at J; junction bases unmatched: 8. Germline V gives CDR1 SGHTA, CDR2 FQGNSA. This CDR3 is 14 amino acids long. The CDR3 nucleotides read TGTGCCAGCAGCCACTCGGGGGGGAGCCACGAGCAGTACTTC. Its translation: CASSHSGGSHEQYF.

In this sample, this clone turned up once. The V and J genes are TRBV28 and TRBJ2-7; D is uncertain. CDR3 length: 11 residues. V shed 7 bases and J shed 2 bases, with 6 bases lying between them. The germline gives CDR1 MDHEN, CDR2 SYDVKM. CDR3 sequence reads: CASTRTYEQYF. The CDR3 nucleotides are TGTGCCAGCACTAGAACCTACGAGCAGTACTTC.

The chain has TRBV5-1 and TRBJ2-1, with 9 bases matching TRBD2. Germline V CDR1 and CDR2: SGHRS, YFSETQ. This CDR3 is 16 amino acids long. V was pared by 3 bases and J by 7 bases, with 11 bases of the junction left unmatched. In DNA, the CDR3 is TGCGCCAGCAGCTCGGATAGCGGGAGTTTTTGGAATGAGCAGTTCTTC. Protein product: CASSSDSGSFWNEQFF. Full variable domain (rest looked up from reference TRBV5-1 and TRBJ2-1): KAGVTQTPRYLIKTRGQQVTLSCSPISGHRSVSWYQQTPGQGLQFLFEYFSETQRNKGNFPGRFSGRQFSNSRSEMNVSTLELGDSALYLCASSSDSGSFWNEQFFGPGTRLTVL.

The rearrangement joins TRBV19 to TRBJ1-1, with TRBD1 matching 8 bases. Germline lookup yields CDR1 LNHDA and CDR2 SQIVND (reference sequence). The CDR3 has 12 residues. J gave up 7 bases and V 6 bases, and 4 bases lay outside the gene matches. CDR3 region: CASRRQGIEAFF. The CDR3 region has the DNA TGTGCCAGTAGGAGACAGGGGATTGAAGCTTTCTTT. The whole variable domain, filled in from reference TRBV19 and TRBJ1-1, reads DGGITQSPKYLFRKEGQNVTLSCEQNLNHDAMYWYRQDPGQGLRLIYYSQIVNDFQKGDIAEGYSVSREKKESFPLTVTSAQKNPTAFYLCASRRQGIEAFFGQGTRLTVV.

The chain couples TRBV19 to TRBJ2-7, with 10 bases lining up with TRBD2. Germline V gene data show CDR1 as LNHDA and CDR2 as SQIVND (reference sequence). The trim removed 4 bases at V and 4 bases at J, leaving 10 bases unmatched. This CDR3 is built from 16 residues. CDR3 sequence reads: CASSKPGAGGPYEQYF. CDR3 bases: TGTGCCAGTAGTAAACCAGGAGCGGGAGGGCCTTACGAGCAGTACTTC.

The gene calls are TRBV6-5 and TRBJ2-1, with a possible D match to TRBD2 (6 bases). Germline lookup yields CDR1 MNHEY and CDR2 SVGAGI. This CDR3 region has 16 residues. V lost 4 bases, J lost 12 bases, and 25 bases lay in between. As DNA, the CDR3 is TGTGCCAGCAGTTCCGAAATCCCGGGACTTGGGGTAGGGCAGTTCTTC. Translating it yields CASSSEIPGLGVGQFF.

The chain is built from TRBV29-1 and TRBJ2-5; D is ambiguous. Germline assignment: CDR1 SQVTM and CDR2 ANQGSEA. The CDR3 is made up of 11 amino acids. The V and J ends lost 4 bases and 5 bases respectively, with 8 bases between them. This CDR3 is CSVGWRETQYF. CDR3 nucleotide sequence: TGCAGCGTTGGGTGGCGGGAGACCCAGTACTTC.

V and J are TRBV5-1 and TRBJ2-7, with TRBD1 as a possible D gene (6 bases). V was trimmed by 0 bases and J by 5 bases, leaving 15 bases between them. This CDR3 is 15 amino acids long. Germline values: CDR1 SGHRS, CDR2 YFSETQ. DNA of the CDR3: TGCGCCAGCAGCTTGGCCATGGGGGCGCGGGACGAGCAGTACTTC. Translated: CASSLAMGARDEQYF.

The chain joins TRBV7-2 to TRBJ1-1, with a possible D match to TRBD1 (5 bases). The CDR3 covers 13 residues. CDR1 is SGHTA, CDR2 FQGNSA, per germline. Trimming removed 3 bases from V and 0 bases from J, with 5 bases in between. CDR3 nucleotides: TGTGCCAGCAGCTTGACAGTGAACACTGAAGCTTTCTTT. Its protein product is CASSLTVNTEAFF.

The V gene is TRBV4-1, the J gene TRBJ2-7, with 9 bases identical to TRBD2. The ends lost 4 bases at V and 2 bases at J; junction bases unmatched: 12. The CDR3 totals 17 residues. Germline values: CDR1 MGHRA, CDR2 YSYEKL. The CDR3 protein is CASSLLGRTSVTYEQYF. For the CDR3, the DNA is TGCGCCAGCAGCCTCCTGGGCAGGACTAGCGTCACCTACGAGCAGTACTTC.

The chain employs TRBV28 and TRBJ2-5; 10 bases line up with TRBD1. CDR3 size: 16 residues. Germline V gene sequence: CDR1 MDHEN, CDR2 SYDVKM. With V trimmed by 5 bases and J by 5 bases, 11 bases remained unmatched. The CDR3 bases are TGTGCCAGCAGTGCCGCCGGGACAGGGGAGCGGGAGACCCAGTACTTC. This encodes CASSAAGTGERETQYF.

The V gene is TRBV6-5, the J gene TRBJ1-3; a weak D match, TRBD1 (6 bases). The V and J ends lost 5 bases and 2 bases respectively, with 13 bases between them. This CDR3 has 15 residues. The germline CDR1 and CDR2 sequences are MNHEY and SVGAGI. CDR3 residues: CASSLQGVTGNTIYF. The CDR3 nucleotides read TGTGCCAGCAGTCTACAGGGAGTAACTGGAAACACCATATATTTT.

The gene calls are TRBV24-1 and TRBJ2-1; possible D gene TRBD2, 6 bases. The ends were cut back, 8 bases at V and 8 bases at J, with 15 bases in the middle. This CDR3 has 13 residues. Germline assignment: CDR1 KGHDR and CDR2 SFDVKD. For the CDR3, the DNA is TGTGCCACCAATAGAGGAGGGGCGTATGAGCAGTTCTTC. The encoded protein is CATNRGGAYEQFF.

The chain joins TRBV29-1 to TRBJ2-7, with TRBD1 matching 8 bases. Trimming cost V 4 bases and J 6 bases; bases outside gene matches: 5. Germline V gene data show CDR1 as SQVTM and CDR2 as ANQGSEA. This CDR3 spans 12 amino acids. CDR3 sequence reads: CSVATGDPEQYF. CDR3 coding DNA: TGCAGCGTTGCGACAGGGGATCCCGAGCAGTACTTC.

This chain uses TRBV24-1 with TRBJ2-3; 8 positions match TRBD2. CDR1 and CDR2 from the germline V gene are KGHDR and SFDVKD. The CDR3 runs to 16 residues. J lost 6 bases, V lost 2 bases, and 9 bases had no gene match. CDR3 nucleotide sequence: TGTGCCACCAGTGATTCTTCTCTAGCGGGCTTTGATACGCAGTATTTT. Its translation is CATSDSSLAGFDTQYF.